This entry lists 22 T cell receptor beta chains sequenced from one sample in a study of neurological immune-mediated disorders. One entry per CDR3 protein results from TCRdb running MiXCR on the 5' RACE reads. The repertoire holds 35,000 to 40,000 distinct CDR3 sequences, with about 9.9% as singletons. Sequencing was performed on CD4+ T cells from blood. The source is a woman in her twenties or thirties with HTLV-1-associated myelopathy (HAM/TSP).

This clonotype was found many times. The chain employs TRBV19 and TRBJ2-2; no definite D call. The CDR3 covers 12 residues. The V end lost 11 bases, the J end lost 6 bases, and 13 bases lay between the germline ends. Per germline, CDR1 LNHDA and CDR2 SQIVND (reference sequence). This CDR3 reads CASRNIAGELFF. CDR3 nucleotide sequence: TGTGCCTCTCGAAATATCGCCGGGGAGCTGTTTTTT.

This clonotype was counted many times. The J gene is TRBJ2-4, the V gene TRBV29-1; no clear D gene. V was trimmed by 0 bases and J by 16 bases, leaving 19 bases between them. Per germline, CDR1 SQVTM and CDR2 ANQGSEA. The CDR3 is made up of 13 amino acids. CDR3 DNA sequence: TGCAGCGTTGAAGAGAGCCTCGTGGGCGGTCGATACTTC. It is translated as CSVEESLVGGRYF.

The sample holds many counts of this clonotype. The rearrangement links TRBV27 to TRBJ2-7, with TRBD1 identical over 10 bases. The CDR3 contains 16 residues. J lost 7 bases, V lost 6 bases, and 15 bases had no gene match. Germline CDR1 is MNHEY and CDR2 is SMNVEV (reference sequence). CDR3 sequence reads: CASSRNPGQGIGEQYF. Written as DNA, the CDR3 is TGTGCCAGCAGCCGTAACCCGGGACAGGGGATCGGAGAGCAGTACTTC.

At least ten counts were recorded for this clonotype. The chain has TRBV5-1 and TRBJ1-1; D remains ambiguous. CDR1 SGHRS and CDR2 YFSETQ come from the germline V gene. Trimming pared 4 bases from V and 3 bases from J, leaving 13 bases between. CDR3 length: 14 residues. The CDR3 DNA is TGCGCCAGCAGCCGCTTGTCGAGGGACACTGAAGCTTTCTTT. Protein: CASSRLSRDTEAFF.

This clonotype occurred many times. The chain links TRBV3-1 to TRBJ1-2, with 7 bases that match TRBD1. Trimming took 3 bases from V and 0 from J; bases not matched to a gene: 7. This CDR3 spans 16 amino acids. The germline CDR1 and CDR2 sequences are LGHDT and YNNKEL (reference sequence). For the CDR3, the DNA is TGTGCCAGCAGCCATACCGGGACAGTTACTAACTATGGCTACACCTTC. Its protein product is CASSHTGTVTNYGYTF.

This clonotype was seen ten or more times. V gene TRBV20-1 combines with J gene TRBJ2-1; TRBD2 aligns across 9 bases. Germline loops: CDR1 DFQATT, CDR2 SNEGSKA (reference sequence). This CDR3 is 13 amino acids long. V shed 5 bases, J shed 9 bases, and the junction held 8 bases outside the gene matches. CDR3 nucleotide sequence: TGCAGTGCTTCGGTAGCGGGGGTTGCTGAGCAGTTCTTC. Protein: CSASVAGVAEQFF.

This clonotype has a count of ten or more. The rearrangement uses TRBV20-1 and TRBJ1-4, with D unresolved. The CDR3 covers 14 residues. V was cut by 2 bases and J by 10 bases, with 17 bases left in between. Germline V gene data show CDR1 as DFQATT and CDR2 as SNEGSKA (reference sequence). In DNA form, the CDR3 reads TGCAGTGCTAGAATGGGAGCCGTGCGGGGAAAACTGTTTTTT. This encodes CSARMGAVRGKLFF.

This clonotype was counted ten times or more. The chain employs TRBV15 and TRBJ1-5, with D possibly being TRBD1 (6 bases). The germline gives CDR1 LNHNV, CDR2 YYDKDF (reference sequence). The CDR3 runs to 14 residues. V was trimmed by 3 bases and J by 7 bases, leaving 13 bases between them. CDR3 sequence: CATSREVGGQPQHF. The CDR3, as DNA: TGTGCCACCAGCAGGGAAGTAGGGGGGCAGCCCCAGCATTTT.

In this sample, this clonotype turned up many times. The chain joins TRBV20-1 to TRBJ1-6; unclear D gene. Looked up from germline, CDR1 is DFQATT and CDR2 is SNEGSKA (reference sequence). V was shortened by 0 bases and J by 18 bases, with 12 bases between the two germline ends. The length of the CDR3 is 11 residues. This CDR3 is CSARDGVWNHF. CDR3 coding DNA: TGCAGTGCTAGAGACGGCGTATGGAACCACTTT.

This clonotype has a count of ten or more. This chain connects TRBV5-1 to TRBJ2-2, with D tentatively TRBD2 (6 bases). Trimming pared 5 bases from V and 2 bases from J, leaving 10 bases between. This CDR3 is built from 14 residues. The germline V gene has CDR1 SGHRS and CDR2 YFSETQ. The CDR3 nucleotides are TGCGCCAGCAGGAGGACTACAAACACCGGGGAGCTGTTTTTT. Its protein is CASRRTTNTGELFF.

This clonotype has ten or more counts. CDR3 in amino acids: CSAEVRKGDQADTQYF. Written as DNA, the CDR3 is TGCAGCGCTGAGGTCAGAAAGGGGGATCAGGCAGATACGCAGTATTTT. The chain carries TRBV29-1 and TRBJ2-3, with a tentative D call TRBD1 (6 bases). The ends were cut back, 7 bases at V and 4 bases at J, with 24 bases in the middle. Germline V CDR1 and CDR2: SQVTM, ANQGSEA. The CDR3 is 16 residues long.

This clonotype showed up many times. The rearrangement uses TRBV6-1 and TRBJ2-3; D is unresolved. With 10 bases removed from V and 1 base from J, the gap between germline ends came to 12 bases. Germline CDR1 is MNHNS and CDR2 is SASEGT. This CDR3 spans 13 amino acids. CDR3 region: CATLVTGTDTQYF. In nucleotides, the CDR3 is TGTGCCACCCTGGTCACGGGCACAGATACGCAGTATTTT.

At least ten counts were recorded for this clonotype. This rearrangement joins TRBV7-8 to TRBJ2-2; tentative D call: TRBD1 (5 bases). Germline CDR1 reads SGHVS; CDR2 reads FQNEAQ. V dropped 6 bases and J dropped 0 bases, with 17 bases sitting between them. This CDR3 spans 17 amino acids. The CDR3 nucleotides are TGTGCCAGCAGGGATCCTTGGACATCCACGAACACCGGGGAGCTGTTTTTT. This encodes CASRDPWTSTNTGELFF.

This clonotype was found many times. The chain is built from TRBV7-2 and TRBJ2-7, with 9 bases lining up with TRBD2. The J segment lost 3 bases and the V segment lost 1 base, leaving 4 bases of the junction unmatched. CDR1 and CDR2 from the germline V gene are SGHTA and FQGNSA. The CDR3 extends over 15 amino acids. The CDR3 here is CASSLDVAGVYEQYF. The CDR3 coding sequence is TGTGCCAGCAGCTTAGATGTAGCGGGGGTCTACGAGCAGTACTTC.

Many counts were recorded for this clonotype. The CDR3 sequence is CASSSRGGYGYTF. CDR3 bases: TGTGCCAGCAGCTCCCGGGGGGGCTATGGCTACACCTTC. The V and J genes are TRBV7-2 and TRBJ1-2, with D possibly TRBD1 on 5 matching bases. V was pared by 4 bases and J by 4 bases, with 10 bases between. This CDR3 contains 13 residues. Germline CDR1 SGHTA, CDR2 FQGNSA.

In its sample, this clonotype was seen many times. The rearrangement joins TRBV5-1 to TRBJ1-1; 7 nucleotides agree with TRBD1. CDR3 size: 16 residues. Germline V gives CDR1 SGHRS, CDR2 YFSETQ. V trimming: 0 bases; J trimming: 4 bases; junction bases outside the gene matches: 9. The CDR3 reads CASSLDHRGGGTEAFF. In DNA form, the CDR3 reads TGCGCCAGCAGCTTGGATCACAGGGGTGGAGGCACTGAAGCTTTCTTT.

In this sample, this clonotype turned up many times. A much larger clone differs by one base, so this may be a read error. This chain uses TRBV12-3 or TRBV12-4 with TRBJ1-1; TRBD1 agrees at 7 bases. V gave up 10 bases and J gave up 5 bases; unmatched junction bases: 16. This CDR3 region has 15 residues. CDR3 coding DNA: TGTGCCAACACCCCCCGAGGGGGCGTAGGAACTGAAGCTTTCTTT. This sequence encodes CANTPRGGVGTEAFF.

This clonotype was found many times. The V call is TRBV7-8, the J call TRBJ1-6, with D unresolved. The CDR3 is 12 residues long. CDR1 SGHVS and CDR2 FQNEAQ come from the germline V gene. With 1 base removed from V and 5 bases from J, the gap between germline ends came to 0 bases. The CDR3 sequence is CASSLDNSPLHF. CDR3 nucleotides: TGTGCCAGCAGCTTAGATAATTCACCCCTCCACTTT.

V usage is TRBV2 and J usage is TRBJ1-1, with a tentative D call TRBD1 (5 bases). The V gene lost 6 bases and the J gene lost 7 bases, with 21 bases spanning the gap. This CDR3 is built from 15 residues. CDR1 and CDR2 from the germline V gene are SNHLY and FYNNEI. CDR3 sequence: CASRVDLGGVGEAFF. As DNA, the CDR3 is TGTGCCAGCAGAGTCGATTTAGGAGGGGTCGGTGAAGCTTTCTTT.

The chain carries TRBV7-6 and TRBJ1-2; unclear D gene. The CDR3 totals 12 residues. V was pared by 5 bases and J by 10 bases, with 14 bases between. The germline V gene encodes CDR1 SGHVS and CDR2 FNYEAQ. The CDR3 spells CASSRTGRNYTF. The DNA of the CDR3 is TGTGCCAGCAGCAGAACCGGGAGGAACTACACCTTC.

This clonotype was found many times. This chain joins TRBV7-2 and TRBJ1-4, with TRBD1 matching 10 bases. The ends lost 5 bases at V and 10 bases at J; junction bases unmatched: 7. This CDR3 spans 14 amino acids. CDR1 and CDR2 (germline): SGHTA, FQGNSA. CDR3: CASSLGQGYGKLFF. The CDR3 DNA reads TGTGCCAGCAGCCTGGGACAGGGGTATGGAAAACTGTTTTTT.

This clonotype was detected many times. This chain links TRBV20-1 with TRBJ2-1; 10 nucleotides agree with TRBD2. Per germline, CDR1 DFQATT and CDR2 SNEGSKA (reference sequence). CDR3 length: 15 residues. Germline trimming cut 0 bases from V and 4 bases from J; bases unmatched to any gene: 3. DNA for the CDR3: TGCAGTGCTAGAGAAGGGACTAGCGCTTACAATGAGCAGTTCTTC. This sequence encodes CSAREGTSAYNEQFF.